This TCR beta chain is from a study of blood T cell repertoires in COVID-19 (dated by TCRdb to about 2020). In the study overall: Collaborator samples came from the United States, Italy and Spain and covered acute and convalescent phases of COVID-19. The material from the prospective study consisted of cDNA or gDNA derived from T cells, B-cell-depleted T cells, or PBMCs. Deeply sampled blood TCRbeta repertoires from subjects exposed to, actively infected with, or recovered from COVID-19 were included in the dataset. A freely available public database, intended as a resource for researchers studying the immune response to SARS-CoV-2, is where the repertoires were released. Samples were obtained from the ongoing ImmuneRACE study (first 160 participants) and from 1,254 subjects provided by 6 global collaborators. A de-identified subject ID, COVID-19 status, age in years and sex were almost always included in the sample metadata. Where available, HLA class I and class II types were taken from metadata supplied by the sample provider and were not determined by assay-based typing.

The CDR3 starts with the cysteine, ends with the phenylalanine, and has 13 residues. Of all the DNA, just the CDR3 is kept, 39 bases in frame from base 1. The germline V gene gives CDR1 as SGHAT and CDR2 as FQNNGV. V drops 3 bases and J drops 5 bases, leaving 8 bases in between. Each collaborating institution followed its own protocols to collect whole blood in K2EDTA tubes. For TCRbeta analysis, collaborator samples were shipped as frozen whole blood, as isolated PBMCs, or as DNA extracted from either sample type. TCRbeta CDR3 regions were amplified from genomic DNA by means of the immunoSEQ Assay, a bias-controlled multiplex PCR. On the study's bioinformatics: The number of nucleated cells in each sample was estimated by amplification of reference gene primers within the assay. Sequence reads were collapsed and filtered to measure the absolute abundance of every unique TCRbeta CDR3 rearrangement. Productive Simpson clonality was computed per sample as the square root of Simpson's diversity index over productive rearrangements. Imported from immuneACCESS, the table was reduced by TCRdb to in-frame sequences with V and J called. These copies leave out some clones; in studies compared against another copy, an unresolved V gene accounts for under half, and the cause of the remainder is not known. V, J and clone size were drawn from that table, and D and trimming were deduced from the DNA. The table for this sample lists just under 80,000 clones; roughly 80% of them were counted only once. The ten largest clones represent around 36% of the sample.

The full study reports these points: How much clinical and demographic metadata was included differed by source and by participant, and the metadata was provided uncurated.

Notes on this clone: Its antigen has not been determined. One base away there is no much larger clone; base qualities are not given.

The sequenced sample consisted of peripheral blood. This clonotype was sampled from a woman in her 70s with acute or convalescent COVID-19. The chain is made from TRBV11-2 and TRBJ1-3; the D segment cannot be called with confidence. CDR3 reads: CASSLEVRNTIYF. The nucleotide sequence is TGTGCCAGCAGCTTGGAGGTTAGAAACACCATATATTTT.